The sequence of this T cell receptor beta chain was determined in a study of control samples from healthy donors and cancer patients. The CDR3 extends over 12 amino acids. Trimming pared 7 bases from V and 5 bases from J, leaving 11 bases between. Only in-frame clones appear in the TCRdb table, and some are missing; sequencing was by immunoSEQ multiplex PCR. The table records approximately 100,000 clones, around 90% of them present only once. The TCR comes from a human donor in good health. The donor label of this sample is uncertain. The sequencing input was blood. V and J are TRBV12-3 or TRBV12-4 and TRBJ1-2, with D maybe TRBD1 (5 bases). The CDR3 here is CASTLGGYGYTF. The CDR3 DNA follows: TGTGCCAGCACTTTGGGGGGGTATGGCTACACCTTC.